This section outlines one T cell receptor (beta chain) sequence together with its context. Its matching antigen is unknown. From germline, CDR1 is ENHRY and CDR2 SYGVKD. Trimming stripped 0 bases from V and 1 base from J, with 6 bases between. The CDR3 sequence is 15 residues long. This sample stems from a study of OX40 agonist ivuxolimab in advanced cancers. Background on the study: Dose-escalation patients had hepatocellular carcinoma, melanoma, renal cell or head and neck cancer. Study-wide results and limits: Low clonal expansion, among the lowest seen, marked partial responders at 0.1-3.0 mg/kg. At 0.1 to 3.0 mg/kg and by week 6, CD4+ and CD8+ T cells in the blood had expanded clonally.

Some clones are missing from TCRdb's copy, which holds only in-frame ones; the method was immunoSEQ multiplex PCR. The data show approximately 76,000 clones, approximately 83% seen once. This sample comprised CD4+ or CD8+ T cells sorted from blood, obtained in a trial of the OX40 agonist ivuxolimab. This TCR derives from an adult with an advanced solid tumor such as melanoma, head and neck, liver or kidney cancer. The V and J genes are TRBV10-3 and TRBJ2-2; D not certain. CDR3 residues: CAISESVGNTGELFF. Written as DNA, the CDR3 is TGTGCCATCAGTGAGTCAGTTGGGAACACCGGGGAGCTGTTTTTT.